This TCR beta chain comes out of a study of T cell changes during pregnancy in multiple sclerosis. This table comes from immunoSEQ multiplex PCR, and its TCRdb copy is limited to in-frame clones, with some not included. The top ten clones hold approximately 0.15% of a sample with roughly 55,000 clones, roughly 90% of them seen once. Germline assignment: CDR1 MDHEN and CDR2 SYDVKM. V was trimmed by 8 bases and J by 6 bases, leaving 15 bases between them. The length of the CDR3 is 13 residues. The receptor was derived from a female donor in good health, enrolled as a control in a pregnancy study. This chain connects TRBV28 to TRBJ2-3; the D gene is possibly TRBD1 (5 bases). The input for sequencing was CD4+ T cells from peripheral blood mononuclear cells, taken after pregnancy. In DNA form, the CDR3 reads TGTGCCAGCGGGCAGGGTTCCCCCGATACGCAGTATTTT. Amino acid sequence: CASGQGSPDTQYF.